This T cell receptor delta chain derives from a study of gamma-delta T cells after stem cell transplantation. This clone was observed a handful of times. The TCRdb protein, from a much larger clone, departs from this DNA's translation at residue 5, likely by read error; the protein shown derives from the DNA. The length of the CDR3 is 18 residues. V was pared by 3 bases and J by 0 bases, with 14 bases between. CDR1 GEAIGNYY and CDR2 EKD come from the germline V gene. TCRdb applied CATT to the RT-PCR reads for clone calling. The sample contains about 5,400 delta-chain clones, 9.8% of which appear only once.

The chain uses TRDV2 and TRDJ3; perhaps TRDD3 as D (5 bases). This sequence was found in a human donor. It is not recorded whose cells these are; they may come from a transplant donor. Sequenced material: gamma-delta T cells. The CDR3 loop is CACDAVGKSSWDTRQMFF. The CDR3 region has the DNA TGTGCCTGTGACGCCGTGGGGAAAAGCTCCTGGGACACCCGACAGATGTTTTTC.